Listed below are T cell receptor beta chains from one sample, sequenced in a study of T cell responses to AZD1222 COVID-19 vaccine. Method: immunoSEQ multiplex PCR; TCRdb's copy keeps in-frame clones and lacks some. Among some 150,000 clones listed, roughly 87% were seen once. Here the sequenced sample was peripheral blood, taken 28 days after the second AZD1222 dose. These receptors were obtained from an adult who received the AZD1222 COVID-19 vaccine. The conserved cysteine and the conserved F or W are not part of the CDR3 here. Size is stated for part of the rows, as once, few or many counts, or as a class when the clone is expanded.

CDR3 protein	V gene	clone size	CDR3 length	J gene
SVTSRNEQF	TRBV29-1	-	9	TRBJ2-1
ASSQTGVQSNQPQH	TRBV23-1	-	14	TRBJ1-5
ASRSRTSGNTIY	TRBV6-5	-	12	TRBJ1-3
ASSFGWAGTASNQPQH	TRBV4-3	-	16	TRBJ1-5
ASSVGQGGYNEQF	TRBV2	-	13	TRBJ2-1
ASSEHQGGDTQY	TRBV10-2	-	12	TRBJ2-3
ASSQAVALGYGYT	TRBV4-1	-	13	TRBJ1-2
ASSMTGPGSYEQY	TRBV28	-	13	TRBJ2-7
ASSQEAVGGAESEAF	TRBV4-3	few	15	TRBJ1-1
ASSLWDRGDSPLH	TRBV5-1	-	13	TRBJ1-6
AIRPGDRETYGYT	TRBV10-3	-	13	TRBJ1-2
ASSLGRNIQY	TRBV12-3/TRBV12-4	-	10	TRBJ2-4
SVPQFQETEAF	TRBV29-1	-	11	TRBJ1-1
ATSRDLSQGEDNEQF	TRBV15	-	15	TRBJ2-1
AWNRGPGGENEKLF	TRBV30	-	14	TRBJ1-4
ASSLNGADNEQF	TRBV28	-	12	TRBJ2-1
ASSPREPNQPQH	TRBV19	-	12	TRBJ1-5
ASSQRPSDPETQY	TRBV4-1	-	13	TRBJ2-5
ASRLLAASGNTIY	TRBV19	-	13	TRBJ1-3
ASSVQEGKLF	TRBV9	once	10	TRBJ1-4
ASSVTSGRAENIQY	TRBV9	-	14	TRBJ2-4
ASSEVLPPDGNEQY	TRBV6-1	-	14	TRBJ2-7
ASSLDRVKNTEAF	TRBV11-3	-	13	TRBJ1-1
ASSQMGQGGSGYT	TRBV9	few	13	TRBJ1-2
ASKVQDHPDTQY	TRBV28	-	12	TRBJ2-3
ASSFPRAGANVLT	TRBV6-6	once	13	TRBJ2-6
ASSQDWTSGGTVL	TRBV4-3	-	13	TRBJ2-1
SGFREGETQY	TRBV29-1	-	10	TRBJ2-5
ASSLRAEMNTEAF	TRBV7-9	once	13	TRBJ1-1
ASSQVTGNTEAF	TRBV4-3	-	12	TRBJ1-1
ASSDRSSSDETQY	TRBV2	-	13	TRBJ2-5
ASSEKTEYEQY	TRBV2	-	11	TRBJ2-7
ATRQYRTWDTEAF	TRBV28	-	13	TRBJ1-1
ASSPRVPGSPYNEQF	TRBV7-8	-	15	TRBJ2-1
ASSPGLASFGELF	TRBV7-3	-	13	TRBJ2-2
ASSSLDDGGLLHGYT	TRBV5-6	-	15	TRBJ1-2
ASSPGANSYNEQF	TRBV18	once	13	TRBJ2-1
ASRSWGQGYNEQF	TRBV2	-	13	TRBJ2-1
ASSQTFNEQF	TRBV16	-	10	TRBJ2-1
ASSPNWYYRDRGNSEAF	TRBV16	-	17	TRBJ1-1